This T cell receptor (beta chain) emerged from a study of T cells in Graves' hyperthyroidism and ophthalmopathy. Broader study findings: Among thyroid clonotypes expanded above 0.001, most also appeared in blood. Through a model of 13 V-J features, ophthalmopathy was separated from stable hyperthyroidism.

This clonotype was observed many times. Its antigen is as yet unknown. The CDR3 regions of TCR beta were amplified from RNA transcripts. TCR CDR3 underwent first-round RT-PCR with the HTBI primer set. TCRdb used MiXCR to reprocess the multiplex PCR reads, holding one entry per CDR3 protein. This sample carries 250,000 or so distinct CDR3 sequences, roughly 15% of them seen once, and the ten largest clones take about 30%. Lactation, pregnancy, other autoimmune disease or uncontrolled infection led to exclusion of patients. PBMCs stemmed from 8.5 to 10 ml fresh peripheral blood. The receptor was derived from a woman between 50 and 59 years old with Graves' hyperthyroidism that later progressed to Graves' ophthalmopathy. Material: blood.

CDR3 sequence (DNA): TGCGCCAGCAGCTTTACTAGCGGTGACACCGGGGAGCTGTTTTTT. Translation gives CASSFTSGDTGELFF. The chain uses TRBV5-1 and TRBJ2-2; 8 nucleotides line up with TRBD2. CDR3 size: 15 residues. V gave up 2 bases and J gave up 3 bases; unmatched junction bases: 3. Germline assignment: CDR1 SGHRS and CDR2 YFSETQ. Together with reference TRBV5-1 and TRBJ2-2, the CDR3 gives the full variable domain: KAGVTQTPRYLIKTRGQQVTLSCSPISGHRSVSWYQQTPGQGLQFLFEYFSETQRNKGNFPGRFSGRQFSNSRSEMNVSTLELGDSALYLCASSFTSGDTGELFFGEGSRLTVL.